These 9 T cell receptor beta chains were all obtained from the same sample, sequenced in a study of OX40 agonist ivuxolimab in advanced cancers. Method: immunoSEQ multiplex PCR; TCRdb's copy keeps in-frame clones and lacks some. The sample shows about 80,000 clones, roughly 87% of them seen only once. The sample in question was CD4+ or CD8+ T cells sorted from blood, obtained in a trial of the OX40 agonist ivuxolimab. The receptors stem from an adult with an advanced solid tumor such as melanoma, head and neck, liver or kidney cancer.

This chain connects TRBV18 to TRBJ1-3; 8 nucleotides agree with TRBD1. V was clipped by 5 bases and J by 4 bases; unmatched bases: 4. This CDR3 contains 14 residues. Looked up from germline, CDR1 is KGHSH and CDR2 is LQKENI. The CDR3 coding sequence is TGTGCCAGCTCATCGACAGGGGACGGAAACACCATATATTTT. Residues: CASSSTGDGNTIYF.

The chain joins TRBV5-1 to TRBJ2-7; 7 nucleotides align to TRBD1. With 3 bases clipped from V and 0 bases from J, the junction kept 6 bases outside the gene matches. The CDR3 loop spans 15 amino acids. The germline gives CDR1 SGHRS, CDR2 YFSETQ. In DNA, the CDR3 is TGCGCCAGCAGCTATTTACAGGGGAGCTCCTACGAGCAGTACTTC. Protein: CASSYLQGSSYEQYF.

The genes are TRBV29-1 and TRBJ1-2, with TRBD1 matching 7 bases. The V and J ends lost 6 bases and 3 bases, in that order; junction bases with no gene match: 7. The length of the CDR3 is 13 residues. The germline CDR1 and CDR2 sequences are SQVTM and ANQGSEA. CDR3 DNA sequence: TGCAGCGTCGACGGGACAGCTGACTATGGCTACACCTTC. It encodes CSVDGTADYGYTF. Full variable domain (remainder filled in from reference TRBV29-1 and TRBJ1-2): SAVISQKPSRDICQRGTSLTIQCQVDSQVTMMFWYRQQPGQSLTLIATANQGSEATYESGFVIDKFPISRPNLTFSTLTVSNMSPEDSSIYLCSVDGTADYGYTFGSGTRLTVV.

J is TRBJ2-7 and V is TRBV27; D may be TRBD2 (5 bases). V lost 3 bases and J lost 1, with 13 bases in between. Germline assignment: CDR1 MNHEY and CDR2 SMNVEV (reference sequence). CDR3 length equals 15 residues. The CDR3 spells CASSLRASSSYEQYF. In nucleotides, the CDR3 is TGTGCCAGCAGTTTGCGGGCTAGCTCGTCCTACGAGCAGTACTTC.

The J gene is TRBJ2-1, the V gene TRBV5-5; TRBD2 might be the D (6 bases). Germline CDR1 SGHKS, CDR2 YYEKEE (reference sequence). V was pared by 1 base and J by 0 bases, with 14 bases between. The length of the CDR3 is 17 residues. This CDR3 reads CASSLIRAGTSYNEQFF. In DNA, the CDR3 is TGTGCCAGCAGCTTGATTCGCGCGGGGACCTCCTACAATGAGCAGTTCTTC. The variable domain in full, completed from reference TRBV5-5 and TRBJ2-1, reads DAGVTQSPTHLIKTRGQQVTLRCSPISGHKSVSWYQQVLGQGPQFIFQYYEKEERGRGNFPDRFSARQFPNYSSELNVNALLLGDSALYLCASSLIRAGTSYNEQFFGPGTRLTVL.

CDR3 sequence: CSVEGSGSRDTGELFF. DNA for the CDR3: TGCAGCGTTGAAGGATCGGGCAGTCGGGACACCGGGGAGCTGTTTTTT. The V call is TRBV29-1, the J call TRBJ2-2; D not resolved. This CDR3 region has 16 residues. V dropped 1 base and J dropped 3 bases, with 15 bases sitting between them. Germline V gives CDR1 SQVTM, CDR2 ANQGSEA.

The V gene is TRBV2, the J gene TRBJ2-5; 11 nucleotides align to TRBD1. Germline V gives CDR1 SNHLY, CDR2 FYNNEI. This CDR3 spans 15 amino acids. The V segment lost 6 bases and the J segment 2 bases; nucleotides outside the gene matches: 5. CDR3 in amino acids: CASSGGTGGQETQYF. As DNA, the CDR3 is TGTGCCAGCAGCGGAGGGACAGGGGGTCAAGAGACCCAGTACTTC.

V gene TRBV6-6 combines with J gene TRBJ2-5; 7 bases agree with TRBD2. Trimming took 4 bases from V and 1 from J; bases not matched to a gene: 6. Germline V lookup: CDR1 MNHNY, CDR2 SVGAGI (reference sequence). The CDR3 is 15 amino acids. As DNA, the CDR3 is TGTGCCAGCAGTTCCGGGGGGTCCTTCCAAGAGACCCAGTACTTC. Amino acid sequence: CASSSGGSFQETQYF.

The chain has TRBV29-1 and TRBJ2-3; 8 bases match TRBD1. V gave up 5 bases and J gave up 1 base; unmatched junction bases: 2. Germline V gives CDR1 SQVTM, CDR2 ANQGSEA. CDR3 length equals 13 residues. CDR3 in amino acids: CSVQGAGTDTQYF. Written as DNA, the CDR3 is TGCAGCGTTCAGGGGGCGGGCACAGATACGCAGTATTTT.